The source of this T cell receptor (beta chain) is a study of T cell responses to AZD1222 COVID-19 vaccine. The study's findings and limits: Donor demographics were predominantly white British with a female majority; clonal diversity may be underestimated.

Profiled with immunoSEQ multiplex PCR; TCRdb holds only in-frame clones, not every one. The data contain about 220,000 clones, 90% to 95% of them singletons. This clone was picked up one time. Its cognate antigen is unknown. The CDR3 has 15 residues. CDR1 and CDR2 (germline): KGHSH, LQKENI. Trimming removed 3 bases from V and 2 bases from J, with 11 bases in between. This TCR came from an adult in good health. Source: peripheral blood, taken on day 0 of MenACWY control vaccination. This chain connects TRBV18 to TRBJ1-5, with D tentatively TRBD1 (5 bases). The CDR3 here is CASSPGVGGNQPQHF. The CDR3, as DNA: TGTGCCAGCTCACCGGGGGTCGGCGGCAATCAGCCCCAGCATTTT.